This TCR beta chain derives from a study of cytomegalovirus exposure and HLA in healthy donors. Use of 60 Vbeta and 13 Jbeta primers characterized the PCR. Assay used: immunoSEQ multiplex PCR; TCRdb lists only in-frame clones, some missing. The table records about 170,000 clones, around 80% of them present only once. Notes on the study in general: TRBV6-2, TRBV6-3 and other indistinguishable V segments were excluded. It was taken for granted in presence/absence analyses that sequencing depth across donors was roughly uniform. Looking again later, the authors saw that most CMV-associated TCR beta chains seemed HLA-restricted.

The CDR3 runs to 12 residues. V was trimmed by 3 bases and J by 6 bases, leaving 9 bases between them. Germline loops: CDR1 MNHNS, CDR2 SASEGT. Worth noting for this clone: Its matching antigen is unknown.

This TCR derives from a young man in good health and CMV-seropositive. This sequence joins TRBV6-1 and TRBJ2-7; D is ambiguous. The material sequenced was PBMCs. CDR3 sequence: CASSDVSSEQYF. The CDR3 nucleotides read TGTGCCAGCAGTGATGTGTCATCCGAGCAGTACTTC.